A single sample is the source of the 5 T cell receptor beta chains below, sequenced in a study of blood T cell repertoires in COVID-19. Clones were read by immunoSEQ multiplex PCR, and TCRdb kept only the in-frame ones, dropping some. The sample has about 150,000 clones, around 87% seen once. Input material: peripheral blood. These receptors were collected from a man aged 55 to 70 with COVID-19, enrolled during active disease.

CDR3 sequence: CASSSAGAGNTIYF. In nucleotides, the CDR3 is TGTGCCAGCAGCTCAGCAGGGGCCGGAAACACCATATATTTT. V gene TRBV11-1 combines with J gene TRBJ1-3; tentative D call: TRBD1 (6 bases). CDR3 size: 14 residues. CDR1 is SGHAT, CDR2 FQDESV, per germline (reference sequence). V was pared by 4 bases and J by 4 bases, with 11 bases between. Full variable domain (rest looked up from reference TRBV11-1 and TRBJ1-3): EAEVAQSPRYKITEKSQAVAFWCDPISGHATLYWYRQILGQGPELLVQFQDESVVDDSQLPKDRFSAERLKGVDSTLKIQPAELGDSAMYLCASSSAGAGNTIYFGEGSWLTVV.

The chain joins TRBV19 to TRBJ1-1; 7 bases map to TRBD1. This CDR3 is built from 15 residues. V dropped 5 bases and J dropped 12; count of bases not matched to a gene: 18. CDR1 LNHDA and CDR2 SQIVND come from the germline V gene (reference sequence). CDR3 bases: TGTGCCAGTAGTGACGTGTTTATGGGACAGATGATGTCTTTCTTT. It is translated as CASSDVFMGQMMSFF.

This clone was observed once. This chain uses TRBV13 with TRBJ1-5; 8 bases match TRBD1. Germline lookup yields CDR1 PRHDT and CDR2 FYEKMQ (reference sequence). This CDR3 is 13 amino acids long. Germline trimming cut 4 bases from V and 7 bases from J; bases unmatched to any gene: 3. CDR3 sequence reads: CASSSTGGQPQHF. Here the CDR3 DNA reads TGTGCCAGCAGCTCTACAGGGGGGCAGCCCCAGCATTTT.

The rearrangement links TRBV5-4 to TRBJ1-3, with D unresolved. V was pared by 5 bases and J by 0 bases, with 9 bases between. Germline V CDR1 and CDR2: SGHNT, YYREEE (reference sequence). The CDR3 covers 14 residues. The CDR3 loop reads CASRPSVSGNTIYF. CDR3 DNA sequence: TGTGCCAGCAGACCATCGGTCTCTGGAAACACCATATATTTT.

The CDR3 loop is CASSGQANQPQHF. Here the CDR3 DNA reads TGTGCCAGCAGTGGACAGGCCAATCAGCCCCAGCATTTT. The J gene is TRBJ1-5, the V gene TRBV7-2; 7 positions agree with TRBD1. Germline V gene lookup returns CDR1 SGHTA and CDR2 FQGNSA. The CDR3 totals 13 residues. The J segment lost 3 bases and the V segment lost 6 bases, leaving 2 bases of the junction unmatched.